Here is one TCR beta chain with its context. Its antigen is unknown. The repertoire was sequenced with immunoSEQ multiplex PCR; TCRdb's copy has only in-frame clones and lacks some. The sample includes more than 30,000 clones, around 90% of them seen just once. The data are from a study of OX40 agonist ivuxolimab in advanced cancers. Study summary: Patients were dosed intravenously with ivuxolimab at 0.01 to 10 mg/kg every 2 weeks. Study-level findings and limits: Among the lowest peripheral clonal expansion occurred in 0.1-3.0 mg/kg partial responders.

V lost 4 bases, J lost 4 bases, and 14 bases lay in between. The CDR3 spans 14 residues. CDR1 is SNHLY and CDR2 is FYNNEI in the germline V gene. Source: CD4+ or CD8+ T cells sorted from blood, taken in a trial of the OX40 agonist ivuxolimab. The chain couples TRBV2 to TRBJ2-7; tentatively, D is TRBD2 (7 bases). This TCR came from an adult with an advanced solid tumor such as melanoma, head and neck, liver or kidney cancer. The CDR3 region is CASSGQGRGYEQYF. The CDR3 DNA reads TGTGCCAGCAGTGGGCAGGGGAGGGGATACGAGCAGTACTTC.